In this sample, the clone carrying this TCR beta chain turned up a few times. A much larger clone lies one base from this, so it may be a read error. The source of the sample is a study of CD8+CD57+ T cells in acquired aplastic anemia. The CDR3 covers 13 residues. Germline lookup yields CDR1 MGHRA and CDR2 YSYEKL. Genomic DNA acted as the template from which TCR beta VDJ combination and CDR3 sequence profiling were carried out. TCRdb reprocessed the reads via MiXCR and lists one record per CDR3 protein. Among under 200,000 distinct CDR3 sequences, around 45% were seen once, and the ten largest hold about 1.1%.

The source of this sequence is a human donor in good health. The rearrangement uses TRBV4-1 and TRBJ1-3; no clear D. The sequencing input was sorted CD4+, CD8+, or CD8+CD57+ T cells (not recorded which) from PBMCs. Here the CDR3 DNA reads TGCGCCATCAGCCAAGCGGAGGGCTTCCCACTTCATTTT. Encoded protein: CAISQAEGFPLHF.